This entry is about one T cell receptor (beta chain). The target antigen is unknown. The CDR3 length is 17 residues. After removal of 0 bases from V and 5 bases from J, the junction contained 8 bases not matched to a gene. From germline, CDR1 is MNHEY and CDR2 SMNVEV (reference sequence). This entry is derived from a study of identical twins. Points from the study as a whole: Cord blood beta clonotypes that were abundant carried fewer insertions, and memory repertoires showed no such trend. The same donors were not followed; conclusions instead depended on cross-sectional statistical analysis.

TCRdb re-called the 5' RACE reads with MiXCR, one entry per CDR3 protein. Among 270,000 or so distinct CDR3 sequences listed, 6.5% to 9.5% were seen once. These data are also associated with another study on yellow fever vaccine responses in identical twins.

The rearrangement uses TRBV27 and TRBJ2-7; the match to TRBD2 covers 12 bases. The specimen was CD8+ T cells sorted from blood. This clonotype was sampled from a woman aged 18-30 years in good health. Here the CDR3 reads CASSLSTLAGGPDEQYF. CDR3 DNA: TGTGCCAGCAGTTTATCGACCCTAGCGGGAGGGCCTGACGAGCAGTACTTC.